This T cell receptor beta chain was identified in a study of cytomegalovirus exposure and HLA in healthy donors. Healthy individuals who donated bone marrow served as the donors. This PCR relied on a set of 60 Vbeta primers and 13 Jbeta primers. Libraries were prepared by immunoSEQ multiplex PCR; TCRdb keeps only in-frame clonotypes and omits some of them. The table includes fewer than 70,000 clones, under 90% detected once. The sample taken for sequencing was PBMCs. The sequence derives from a woman between 40 and 50 years old in good health and CMV-seronegative.

The CDR3 spells CASSLGGTGNANYGYTF. The DNA of the CDR3 is TGCGCCAGCAGCTTGGGAGGGACAGGGAACGCTAACTATGGCTACACCTTC. This chain connects TRBV5-1 to TRBJ1-2; 9 bases agree with TRBD1. CDR1 and CDR2 (germline): SGHRS, YFSETQ. The ends lost 0 bases at V and 0 bases at J; junction bases unmatched: 6. This CDR3 has 17 amino acids. Full variable domain (rest looked up from reference TRBV5-1 and TRBJ1-2): KAGVTQTPRYLIKTRGQQVTLSCSPISGHRSVSWYQQTPGQGLQFLFEYFSETQRNKGNFPGRFSGRQFSNSRSEMNVSTLELGDSALYLCASSLGGTGNANYGYTFGSGTRLTVV.